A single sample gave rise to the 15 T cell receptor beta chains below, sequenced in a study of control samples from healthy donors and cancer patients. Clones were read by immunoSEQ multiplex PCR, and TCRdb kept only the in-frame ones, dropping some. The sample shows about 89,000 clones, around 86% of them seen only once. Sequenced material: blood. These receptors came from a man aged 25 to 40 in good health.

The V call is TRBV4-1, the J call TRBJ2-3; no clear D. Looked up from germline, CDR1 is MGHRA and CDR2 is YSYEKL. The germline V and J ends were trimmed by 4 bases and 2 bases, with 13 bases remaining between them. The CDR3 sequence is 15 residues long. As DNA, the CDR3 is TGCGCCAGCAGCCCACAGCGTGGGGACACAGATACGCAGTATTTT. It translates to CASSPQRGDTDTQYF.

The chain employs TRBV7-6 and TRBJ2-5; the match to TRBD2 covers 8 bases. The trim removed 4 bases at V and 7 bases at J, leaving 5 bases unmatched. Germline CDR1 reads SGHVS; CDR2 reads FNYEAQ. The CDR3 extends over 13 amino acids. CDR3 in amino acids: CASSSGGPVTQYF. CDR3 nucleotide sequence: TGTGCCAGCAGCTCGGGGGGGCCGGTGACCCAGTACTTC. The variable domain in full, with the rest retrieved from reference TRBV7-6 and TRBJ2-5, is GAGVSQSPRYKVTKRGQDVALRCDPISGHVSLYWYRQALGQGPEFLTYFNYEAQQDKSGLPNDRFSAERPEGSISTLTIQRTEQRDSAMYRCASSSGGPVTQYFGPGTRLLVL.

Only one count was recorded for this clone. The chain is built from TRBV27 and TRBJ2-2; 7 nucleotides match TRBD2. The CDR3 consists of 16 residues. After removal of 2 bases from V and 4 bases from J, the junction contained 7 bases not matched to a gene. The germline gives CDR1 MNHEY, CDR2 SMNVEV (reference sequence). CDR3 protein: CASSLIGGISTGELFF. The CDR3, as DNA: TGTGCCAGCAGTTTAATCGGGGGGATATCCACCGGGGAGCTGTTTTTT.

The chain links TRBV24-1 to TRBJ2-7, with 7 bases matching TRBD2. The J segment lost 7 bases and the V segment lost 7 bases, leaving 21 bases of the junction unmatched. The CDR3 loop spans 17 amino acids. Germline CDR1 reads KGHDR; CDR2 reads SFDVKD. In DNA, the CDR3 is TGTGCCACCAGAGGTAGTTCGGGAGGCGGAGGATCGGGGGAGCAGTACGTC. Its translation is CATRGSSGGGGSGEQYV.

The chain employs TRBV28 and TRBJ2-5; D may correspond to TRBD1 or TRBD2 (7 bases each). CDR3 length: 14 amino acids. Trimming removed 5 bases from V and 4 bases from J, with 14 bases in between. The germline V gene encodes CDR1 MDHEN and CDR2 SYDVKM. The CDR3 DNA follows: TGTGCCAGCAGTCCGACAGGGAGGGGAGAGACCCAGTACTTC. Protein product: CASSPTGRGETQYF. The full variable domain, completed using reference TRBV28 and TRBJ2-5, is DVKVTQSSRYLVKRTGEKVFLECVQDMDHENMFWYRQDPGLGLRLIYFSYDVKMKEKGDIPEGYSVSREKKERFSLILESASTNQTSMYLCASSPTGRGETQYFGPGTRLLVL.

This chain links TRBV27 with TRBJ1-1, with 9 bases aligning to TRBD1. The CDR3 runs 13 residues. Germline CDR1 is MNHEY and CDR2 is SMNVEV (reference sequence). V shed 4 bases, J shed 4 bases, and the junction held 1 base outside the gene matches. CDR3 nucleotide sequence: TGTGCCAGCAGTTCGACAGGGGGCACTGAAGCTTTCTTT. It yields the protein CASSSTGGTEAFF.

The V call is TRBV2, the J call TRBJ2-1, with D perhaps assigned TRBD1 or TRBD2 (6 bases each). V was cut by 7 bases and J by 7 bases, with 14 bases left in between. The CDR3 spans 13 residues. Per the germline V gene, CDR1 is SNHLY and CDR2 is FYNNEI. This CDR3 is CASMEGQGNEQFF. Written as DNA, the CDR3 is TGTGCCAGCATGGAGGGGCAGGGGAATGAGCAGTTCTTC.

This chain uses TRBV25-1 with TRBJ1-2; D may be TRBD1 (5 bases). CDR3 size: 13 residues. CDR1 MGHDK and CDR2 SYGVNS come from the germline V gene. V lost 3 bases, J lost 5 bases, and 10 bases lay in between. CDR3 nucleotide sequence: TGTGCCAGCAGTGAGCCGGGGCCATATGGCTACACCTTC. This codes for CASSEPGPYGYTF.

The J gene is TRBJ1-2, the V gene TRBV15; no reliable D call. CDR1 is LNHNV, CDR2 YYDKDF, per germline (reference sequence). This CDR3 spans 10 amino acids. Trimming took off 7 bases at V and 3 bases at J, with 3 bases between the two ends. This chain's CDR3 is CATNDYGYTF. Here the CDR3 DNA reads TGTGCCACCAACGACTATGGCTACACCTTC.

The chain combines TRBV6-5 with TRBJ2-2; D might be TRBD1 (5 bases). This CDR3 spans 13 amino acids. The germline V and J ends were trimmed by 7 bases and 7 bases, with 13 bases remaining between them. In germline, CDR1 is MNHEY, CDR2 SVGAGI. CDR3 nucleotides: TGTGCCAGCAATTTACAGGTCAACGGGGAGCTGTTTTTT. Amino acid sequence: CASNLQVNGELFF.

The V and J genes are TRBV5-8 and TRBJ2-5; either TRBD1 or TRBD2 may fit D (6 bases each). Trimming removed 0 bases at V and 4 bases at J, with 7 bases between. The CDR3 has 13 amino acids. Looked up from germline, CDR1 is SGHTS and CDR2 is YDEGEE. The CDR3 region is CASSLEGGETQYF. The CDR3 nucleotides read TGTGCCAGCAGCTTGGAGGGGGGAGAGACCCAGTACTTC.

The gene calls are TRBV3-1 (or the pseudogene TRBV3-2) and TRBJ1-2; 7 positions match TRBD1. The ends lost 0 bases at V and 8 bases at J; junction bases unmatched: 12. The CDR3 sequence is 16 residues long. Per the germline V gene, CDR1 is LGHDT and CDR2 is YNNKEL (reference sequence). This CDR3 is CASSQEGTTGRGGYTF. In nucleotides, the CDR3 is TGTGCCAGCAGCCAAGAAGGGACGACAGGGAGGGGCGGCTACACCTTC.

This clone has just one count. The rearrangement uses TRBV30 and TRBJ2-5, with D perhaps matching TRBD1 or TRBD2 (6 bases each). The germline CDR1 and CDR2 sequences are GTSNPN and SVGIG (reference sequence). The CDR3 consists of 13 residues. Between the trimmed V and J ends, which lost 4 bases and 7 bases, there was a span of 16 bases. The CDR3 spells CAWTMLKGGTQYF. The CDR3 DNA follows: TGTGCCTGGACCATGTTGAAGGGGGGGACCCAGTACTTC.

The CDR3 protein is CASSLGPVATNEKLFF. The CDR3 DNA sequence: TGTGCCAGCAGCCTTGGGCCGGTTGCAACTAATGAAAAACTGTTTTTT. This chain uses TRBV5-4 with TRBJ1-4, with unresolved D. Trimming took 4 bases from V and 0 from J, leaving 13 bases between them. From germline, CDR1 is SGHNT and CDR2 YYREEE (reference sequence). The CDR3 totals 16 residues. Based on the CDR3 plus reference TRBV5-4 and TRBJ1-4, the full variable domain is ETGVTQSPTHLIKTRGQQVTLRCSSQSGHNTVSWYQQALGQGPQFIFQYYREEENGRGNFPPRFSGLQFPNYSSELNVNALELDDSALYLCASSLGPVATNEKLFFGSGTQLSVL.

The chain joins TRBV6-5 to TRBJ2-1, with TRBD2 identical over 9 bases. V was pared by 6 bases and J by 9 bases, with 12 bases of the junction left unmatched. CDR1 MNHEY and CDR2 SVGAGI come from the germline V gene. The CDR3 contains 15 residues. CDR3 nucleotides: TGTGCCAGCAGAAACCCCGGGGGCGGGGGGGCTGAGCAGTTCTTC. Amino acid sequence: CASRNPGGGGAEQFF.